The 10 T cell receptor beta chains listed next were all sequenced from one sample in a study of blood T cell repertoires in COVID-19. Data came from immunoSEQ multiplex PCR; TCRdb stores just in-frame clones and leaves some out. The data hold over 150,000 clones, with under 85% observed a single time. The sequenced sample consisted of peripheral blood. Receptors were obtained from a woman of 80 years or more with acute or convalescent COVID-19.

This clone appeared a single time. The genes are TRBV27 and TRBJ2-7, with D possibly being TRBD2 (9 bases). This CDR3 is 17 amino acids long. Germline V gene sequence: CDR1 MNHEY, CDR2 SMNVEV (reference sequence). Trimming left V 6 bases short and J 3 bases short, with 24 bases between. The CDR3 nucleotides are TGTGCCAGCAGGTTGTATGGACAGGGACTAGCCGGCTACGAGCAGTACTTC. Encoded protein: CASRLYGQGLAGYEQYF.

This chain links TRBV29-1 with TRBJ2-5; D is ambiguous. The V end was cut by 4 bases, the J end by 7 bases, with 13 bases between. This CDR3 region has 12 residues. Germline CDR1 reads SQVTM; CDR2 reads ANQGSEA. CDR3 bases: TGCAGCGTTGGGCCTCAGTCAGGGACCCAGTACTTC. This sequence encodes CSVGPQSGTQYF.

This clone has a count of ten or more. V is TRBV19 and J is TRBJ1-2, with 8 bases fitting TRBD1. The V and J ends lost 1 base and 9 bases, in that order; junction bases with no gene match: 10. CDR3 length: 15 residues. Germline V gene data show CDR1 as LNHDA and CDR2 as SQIVND (reference sequence). The CDR3 DNA reads as TGTGCCAGTAGTATAGTGGGACAGGTGCCTGGACGCTACACCTTC. This sequence encodes CASSIVGQVPGRYTF.

V usage is TRBV7-3 and J usage is TRBJ2-2; TRBD2 might be the D (6 bases). V was clipped by 5 bases and J by 2 bases, with 15 bases between them. This CDR3 contains 16 residues. CDR1 SGHTA and CDR2 FQGTGA come from the germline V gene. Here the CDR3 DNA reads TGTGCCAGCAGCCAATTCGGGAGATTTAACACCGGGGAGCTGTTTTTT. Its protein product is CASSQFGRFNTGELFF.

This chain uses TRBV28 with TRBJ1-5, with 9 bases matching TRBD1. There are 15 residues in the CDR3. Germline CDR1 is MDHEN and CDR2 is SYDVKM. The V segment lost 5 bases and the J segment 8 bases; nucleotides outside the gene matches: 10. CDR3 DNA: TGTGCCAGCAGTACCTCGAGGACAGGGGTTAAGCCCCAGCATTTT. This encodes CASSTSRTGVKPQHF.

This clone was detected only a few times. The rearrangement links TRBV6-5 to TRBJ1-1; 7 bases agree with TRBD1. Unmatched junction bases numbered 11, after V lost 7 bases and J lost 6 bases. Germline CDR1 reads MNHEY; CDR2 reads SVGAGI. CDR3 size: 14 residues. CDR3 coding DNA: TGTGCCAGCATTATTTGGACAGGCAACCCTGAAGCTTTCTTT. It is translated as CASIIWTGNPEAFF.

This clone came up once. The chain has TRBV6-6 and TRBJ1-4; 9 positions match TRBD1. With V trimmed by 0 bases and J by 10 bases, 6 bases remained unmatched. The CDR3 length is 15 residues. Germline values: CDR1 MNHNY, CDR2 SVGAGI (reference sequence). The DNA for the CDR3 is TGTGCCAGCAGTTACTCAGGGACAGGGTGGGGAAAACTGTTTTTT. It yields the protein CASSYSGTGWGKLFF.

This rearrangement joins TRBV5-1 to TRBJ2-5; D possibly corresponds to TRBD2 (5 bases). Germline CDR1 is SGHRS and CDR2 is YFSETQ. V was cut by 5 bases and J by 2 bases, with 10 bases left in between. The CDR3 consists of 13 residues. The CDR3 region is CASSPGGQETQYF. DNA of the CDR3: TGCGCCAGCAGTCCCGGCGGGCAAGAGACCCAGTACTTC.

The chain links TRBV10-3 to TRBJ2-3; 14 bases are shared with TRBD2. Germline values: CDR1 ENHRY, CDR2 SYGVKD. V lost 8 bases, J lost 1 base, and 8 bases stayed unmatched. The CDR3 has 17 amino acids. This chain's CDR3 is CAIWGGTSGSGTDTQYF. CDR3 nucleotides: TGTGCCATCTGGGGGGGGACTAGCGGGAGTGGCACAGATACGCAGTATTTT.

About this clone itself: This sample includes further DNA sequences coding for the same CDR3. The V call is TRBV5-1, the J call TRBJ2-5, with D maybe TRBD2 (6 bases). Germline values: CDR1 SGHRS, CDR2 YFSETQ. V was cut by 1 base and J by 5 bases, with 9 bases left in between. The CDR3 spans 13 residues. The CDR3 spells CASSLSGGETQYF. DNA of the CDR3: TGCGCCAGCAGCTTGTCAGGAGGGGAGACCCAGTACTTC.